This entry lists 22 T cell receptor beta chains sequenced from one sample in a study of T cells after yellow fever vaccination. One entry per CDR3 protein, called by TCRdb with MiXCR from the 5' RACE reads. Of some 390,000 distinct CDR3 sequences in the sample, around a sixth were seen once. This specimen was PBMCs, taken before the yellow fever booster vaccination. The receptor set was obtained from a man younger than 30 who received the YFV17D yellow fever vaccine.

The chain employs TRBV6-6 and TRBJ2-7, with D possibly being TRBD1 (6 bases). The CDR3 sequence is 15 residues long. With 5 bases removed from V and 2 bases from J, the gap between germline ends came to 16 bases. Germline values: CDR1 MNHNY, CDR2 SVGAGI (reference sequence). The CDR3 spells CASSEGGQQAYEQYF. CDR3 sequence (DNA): TGTGCCAGCAGTGAAGGGGGTCAGCAAGCCTACGAGCAGTACTTC.

The genes are TRBV5-4 and TRBJ1-2; weak D call: TRBD1 (5 bases). V was shortened by 5 bases and J by 6 bases, with 17 bases between the two germline ends. The CDR3 contains 14 residues. From germline, CDR1 is SGHNT and CDR2 YYREEE (reference sequence). The CDR3: CASRLGGGRHGYTF. In DNA form, the CDR3 reads TGTGCCAGCAGACTTGGTGGGGGACGGCATGGCTACACCTTC.

This clonotype occurred a few times. The chain uses TRBV7-9 and TRBJ1-2; 8 nucleotides line up with TRBD1. This CDR3 spans 14 amino acids. Germline CDR1 and CDR2: SEHNR and FQNEAQ (reference sequence). The V segment lost 5 bases and the J segment 3 bases; nucleotides outside the gene matches: 5. The CDR3 DNA reads TGTGCCAGCAGCGCTGGACAGGGTGACTATGGCTACACCTTC. It codes for CASSAGQGDYGYTF.

In this sample, this clonotype turned up a few times. The chain couples TRBV5-1 to TRBJ2-7; D may match TRBD1 or TRBD2 (5 bases each). There are 14 residues in the CDR3. Trimming removed 0 bases from V and 6 bases from J, with 13 bases in between. Germline V CDR1 and CDR2: SGHRS, YFSETQ. CDR3 region: CASSLDEGSSEQYF. For the CDR3, the DNA is TGCGCCAGCAGCTTGGATGAGGGGAGTAGCGAGCAGTACTTC.

This clonotype came up a few times. This chain links TRBV5-1 with TRBJ2-1, with TRBD1 as a possible D gene (6 bases). Germline CDR1 is SGHRS and CDR2 is YFSETQ. V was clipped by 4 bases and J by 4 bases, with 15 bases between them. The CDR3 spans 15 residues. The CDR3 sequence: CASSPDRMVYNEQFF. The CDR3 DNA follows: TGCGCCAGCAGCCCTGACAGGATGGTTTACAATGAGCAGTTCTTC. The complete variable domain, with remaining parts taken from reference TRBV5-1 and TRBJ2-1, reads KAGVTQTPRYLIKTRGQQVTLSCSPISGHRSVSWYQQTPGQGLQFLFEYFSETQRNKGNFPGRFSGRQFSNSRSEMNVSTLELGDSALYLCASSPDRMVYNEQFFGPGTRLTVL.

The gene calls are TRBV6-1 and TRBJ1-1; possibly TRBD1 for D (6 bases). The CDR3 sequence is 15 residues long. V lost 6 bases, J lost 4 bases, and 18 bases lay in between. CDR1 MNHNS and CDR2 SASEGT come from the germline V gene. The CDR3 is CASRAMKGGTTEAFF. The CDR3 DNA is TGTGCCAGCAGAGCAATGAAGGGGGGGACCACTGAAGCTTTCTTT.

The chain couples TRBV7-9 to TRBJ1-2; the D is unclear. Germline CDR1 is SEHNR and CDR2 is FQNEAQ (reference sequence). The V and J ends lost 3 bases and 13 bases respectively, with 18 bases between them. The CDR3 spans 13 residues. CDR3 nucleotides: TGTGCCAGCAGCTTCGTAACGACGGATGAGATCACCTTC. Residues: CASSFVTTDEITF.

This sequence joins TRBV18 and TRBJ2-2; a weak D match, TRBD1 (6 bases). CDR1 is KGHSH and CDR2 is LQKENI in the germline V gene. There are 14 residues in the CDR3. Trimming stripped 5 bases from V and 1 base from J, with 8 bases between. The DNA for the CDR3 is TGTGCCAGCTCAAAGGACAGGAACACCGGGGAGCTGTTTTTT. It encodes CASSKDRNTGELFF.

This clonotype occurred a few times. The chain combines TRBV6-5 with TRBJ1-4; a possible D gene is TRBD1 (5 bases). In germline, CDR1 is MNHEY, CDR2 SVGAGI. With 4 bases removed from V and 7 bases from J, the gap between germline ends came to 13 bases. The CDR3 has 14 residues. The CDR3 protein is CASSSSGLGEKLFF. Here the CDR3 DNA reads TGTGCCAGCAGTTCCTCGGGGCTAGGTGAAAAACTGTTTTTT.

The rearrangement links TRBV11-2 to TRBJ1-3; D might be TRBD1 (6 bases). V was pared by 3 bases and J by 0 bases, with 12 bases between. Germline V gene data show CDR1 as SGHAT and CDR2 as FQNNGV. The CDR3 has 16 residues. The CDR3 spells CASSFGEGDSGNTIYF. As DNA, the CDR3 is TGTGCCAGCAGCTTCGGTGAGGGGGACTCTGGAAACACCATATATTTT.

This clonotype turned up a few times. This sequence joins TRBV7-2 and TRBJ2-5, with D possibly TRBD1 on 6 matching bases. Trimming shortened V by 5 bases and J by 5 bases, and 12 bases separated the two germline ends. CDR1 is SGHTA and CDR2 is FQGNSA in the germline V gene. CDR3 size: 13 residues. CDR3 loop: CASSVHRAETQYF. CDR3 DNA sequence: TGTGCCAGCAGCGTCCACAGGGCGGAGACCCAGTACTTC.

This clonotype was observed a few times. The DNA of the CDR3 is TGTGCCAGCAAGTTAAAGACGGGACAGCTCTTCTATGGCTACACCTTC. Translation: CASKLKTGQLFYGYTF. V gene TRBV6-5 combines with J gene TRBJ1-2; TRBD1 matches 7 bases. Germline CDR1 MNHEY, CDR2 SVGAGI. Losses at the gene ends were 7 bases for V and 4 bases for J; bases not matched to a gene: 15. The CDR3 runs to 16 residues.

This chain connects TRBV12-3 or TRBV12-4 to TRBJ1-5; no clear D gene. Trimming took off 4 bases at V and 0 bases at J, with 4 bases between the two ends. The CDR3 is 13 amino acids. The CDR3 protein is CASSSFSNQPQHF. In DNA, the CDR3 is TGTGCCAGCAGTTCCTTTAGCAATCAGCCCCAGCATTTT.

This rearrangement joins TRBV28 to TRBJ1-1; D is undetermined. This CDR3 has 12 residues. The V gene lost 7 bases and the J gene lost 7 bases, with 13 bases spanning the gap. Germline-derived CDR1 and CDR2 are MDHEN and SYDVKM. The chain's CDR3 is CASTSTWVEAFF. DNA of the CDR3: TGTGCCAGCACCTCGACTTGGGTTGAAGCTTTCTTT.

V is TRBV7-9 and J is TRBJ1-4, with no clear D. Germline V gene sequence: CDR1 SEHNR, CDR2 FQNEAQ (reference sequence). Trimming shortened V by 1 base and J by 2 bases, and 11 bases separated the two germline ends. The CDR3 contains 16 residues. The DNA of the CDR3 is TGTGCCAGCAGCTTAGTTGTGGCGCCGACTAATGAAAAACTGTTTTTT. Amino acid sequence: CASSLVVAPTNEKLFF.

This clonotype has just a few counts. The chain carries TRBV6-2 or TRBV6-3 and TRBJ2-1, with D unresolved. In germline, CDR1 is MNHEY, CDR2 SVGEGT. The CDR3 is made up of 12 amino acids. The ends were cut back, 6 bases at V and 7 bases at J, with 10 bases in the middle. CDR3 DNA sequence: TGTGCCAGCAGCCCCGAGGCAAATGAGCAGTTCTTC. This gives the protein CASSPEANEQFF.

The chain has TRBV10-3 and TRBJ1-6; 8 nucleotides match TRBD1. The J segment lost 11 bases and the V segment lost 2 bases, leaving 5 bases of the junction unmatched. The CDR3 totals 14 residues. Germline V CDR1 and CDR2: ENHRY, SYGVKD. In nucleotides, the CDR3 is TGTGCCATCAGTGAGGGACAGGGAAGGCCACCCCTCCACTTT. Protein: CAISEGQGRPPLHF.

This clonotype turned up a few times. V is TRBV6-5 and J is TRBJ2-7, with TRBD2 matching 7 bases. The V segment lost 6 bases and the J segment 0 bases; nucleotides outside the gene matches: 5. The CDR3 consists of 14 residues. The germline V gene encodes CDR1 MNHEY and CDR2 SVGAGI. CDR3 DNA sequence: TGTGCCAGCAGAACCGGGACTAACTCCTACGAGCAGTACTTC. It codes for CASRTGTNSYEQYF.

For the CDR3, the DNA is TGTGCCAGCAGCTTGCGGAGTCAGCCCCAGCATTTT. Residues: CASSLRSQPQHF. V usage is TRBV5-6 and J usage is TRBJ1-5; D is unresolved. This CDR3 spans 12 amino acids. Germline V CDR1 and CDR2: SGHDT, YYEEEE. The ends were cut back, 1 base at V and 6 bases at J, with 5 bases in the middle.

This clonotype was detected only a few times. The chain recombines TRBV29-1 with TRBJ1-5; possibly TRBD1 for D (6 bases). This CDR3 has 13 amino acids. Trimming cost V 6 bases and J 2 bases, with 11 bases left between them. The V gene's germline CDR1 is SQVTM and CDR2 ANQGSEA. The DNA for the CDR3 is TGCAGCGTAAGGACAGCAGGCAATCAGCCCCAGCATTTT. It codes for CSVRTAGNQPQHF.

The chain recombines TRBV4-2 with TRBJ2-7; unclear D gene. Deletions cut 4 bases from V and 2 bases from J, with 15 bases between. The CDR3 loop spans 15 amino acids. Germline assignment: CDR1 LGHNA and CDR2 YNFKEQ. The CDR3 sequence: CASSLGLLGTYEQYF. In DNA, the CDR3 is TGTGCCAGCAGCCTAGGGCTTTTGGGAACCTACGAGCAGTACTTC.

This clonotype was seen many times. CDR3 region: CSVEGGQDYYNEQFF. CDR3 nucleotide sequence: TGCAGCGTTGAAGGGGGACAGGACTATTACAATGAGCAGTTCTTC. The chain recombines TRBV29-1 with TRBJ2-1; 8 nucleotides line up with TRBD1. The germline V gene has CDR1 SQVTM and CDR2 ANQGSEA. The CDR3 sequence is 15 residues long. The junction had 6 bases not matched to a gene; V was cut back by 1 base and J by 4 bases.